The T cell receptor beta chain described here comes from a study of blood T cell repertoires in COVID-19. Study-level background: Acute and convalescent COVID-19 samples came from the United States, Italy and Spain. Sources were T cells, B-cell-depleted T cells, or PBMCs; the material itself was cDNA or gDNA.

The CDR3 consists of 16 residues. The V gene end was trimmed by 6 bases and the J gene end by 1 base; junction bases not matched to a gene: 10. Germline V lookup: CDR1 MNHEY, CDR2 SMNVEV (reference sequence). Per the study methods: For nucleated cells, counts were estimated from reference gene primer amplification. Profiled with immunoSEQ multiplex PCR; TCRdb holds only in-frame clones, not every one. V, J and clone size are those of that table, while D and trimming were read from the DNA. The data contain 100,000 or so clones, 90% to 95% of them singletons. The J gene is TRBJ1-1, the V gene TRBV27; TRBD1 aligns across 8 bases. Specimen: peripheral blood. The source of this sequence is a man aged 45-60 years with active COVID-19. CDR3 region: CASRTRDRNRNTEAFF. CDR3 nucleotides: TGTGCCAGCAGAACCAGGGACAGGAATAGGAACACTGAAGCTTTCTTT.